A single sample is the source of the 30 T cell receptor beta chains below, sequenced in a study of spatial heterogeneity in lung cancer. MiXCR was run by TCRdb on the 5' RACE reads, yielding one entry per CDR3 protein. The sample records about 45,000 distinct CDR3 sequences, about an eighth being singletons. This sample's time point: sample taken at primary tumor resection. Whole RNA obtained from tumor, nontumor lung or frozen PBMC underwent sequencing without sorting. This material consisted of PBMCs, taken at surgery. The receptor source for this set is a female donor with early-stage non-small cell lung cancer.

V usage is TRBV6-2 or TRBV6-3 and J usage is TRBJ2-7, with 11 nucleotides matching TRBD2. V lost 6 bases to trimming and J lost 4 bases; unmatched junction nucleotides: 8. The germline gives CDR1 MNHEY, CDR2 SVGEGT. The CDR3 sequence is 15 residues long. The CDR3 bases are TGTGCCAGCAGACCCCGGGGACTAGCGGAATACGAGCAGTACTTC. Protein: CASRPRGLAEYEQYF.

This clonotype turned up a few times. This chain joins TRBV20-1 and TRBJ1-1; a weak D match, TRBD1 (5 bases). The CDR3 length is 12 residues. The V gene's germline CDR1 is DFQATT and CDR2 SNEGSKA (reference sequence). The V gene lost 4 bases and the J gene lost 0 bases, with 6 bases spanning the gap. The CDR3 region has the DNA TGCAGTGCTACAGGGATGAACACTGAAGCTTTCTTT. As protein: CSATGMNTEAFF.

V gene TRBV3-1 combines with J gene TRBJ1-2; 8 nucleotides match TRBD1. The CDR3 is 14 residues long. V lost 4 bases and J lost 1; bases outside the gene matches: 2. Germline CDR1 reads LGHDT; CDR2 reads YNNKEL (reference sequence). CDR3 in DNA: TGTGCCAGCAGCCGGACAGGGATTAACTATGGCTACACCTTC. Translating it yields CASSRTGINYGYTF.

The chain recombines TRBV20-1 with TRBJ1-5; tentatively, D is TRBD1 (5 bases). V was trimmed by 7 bases and J by 3 bases, leaving 16 bases between them. The CDR3 is 14 residues long. Per the germline V gene, CDR1 is DFQATT and CDR2 is SNEGSKA (reference sequence). CDR3 loop: CSVPGTADNQPQHF. The CDR3 DNA follows: TGCAGTGTTCCCGGGACGGCCGACAATCAGCCCCAGCATTTT.

The rearrangement links TRBV7-2 to TRBJ2-3; 10 bases are shared with TRBD2. In germline, CDR1 is SGHTA, CDR2 FQGNSA. The CDR3 contains 18 residues. The trim removed 5 bases at V and 1 base at J, leaving 12 bases unmatched. CDR3 amino acids: CASSPAPLTSGGTDTQYF. In DNA form, the CDR3 reads TGTGCCAGCAGCCCTGCCCCCCTTACTAGCGGGGGCACAGATACGCAGTATTTT.

Only a few counts were recorded for this clonotype. The gene calls are TRBV28 and TRBJ2-5; 7 nucleotides align to TRBD2. The CDR3 runs 17 residues. Germline CDR1 is MDHEN and CDR2 is SYDVKM. Trimming took 2 bases from V and 0 from J; bases not matched to a gene: 9. Written as DNA, the CDR3 is TGTGCCAGCAGTTTAGGGGTCCTAGCGGCTTACCAAGAGACCCAGTACTTC. It encodes CASSLGVLAAYQETQYF.

The table lists this clonotype with many counts. The chain links TRBV29-1 to TRBJ2-7; no clear D gene. Trimming took 4 bases from V and 4 from J, leaving 11 bases between them. The CDR3 is 12 residues long. Per the germline V gene, CDR1 is SQVTM and CDR2 is ANQGSEA. The CDR3 reads CSVGEDGYEQYF. The CDR3 DNA sequence: TGCAGCGTTGGAGAGGACGGTTACGAGCAGTACTTC.

This clonotype has ten or more counts. The J gene is TRBJ1-1, the V gene TRBV28; TRBD1 matches 7 bases. The CDR3 contains 16 residues. CDR1 and CDR2 (germline): MDHEN, SYDVKM. Germline trimming cut 6 bases from V and 4 bases from J; bases unmatched to any gene: 14. This CDR3 reads CASRSHTGVQGTEAFF. The CDR3 coding sequence is TGTGCCAGCAGATCTCATACAGGGGTGCAGGGCACTGAAGCTTTCTTT.

The chain joins TRBV6-6 to TRBJ1-2, with TRBD1 matching over 8 bases. V was pared by 6 bases and J by 5 bases, with 8 bases of the junction left unmatched. CDR1 MNHNY and CDR2 SVGAGI come from the germline V gene (reference sequence). The CDR3 consists of 14 residues. In DNA, the CDR3 is TGTGCCAGCAGACCCGGGACAGGAGGGTATGGCTACACCTTC. Protein: CASRPGTGGYGYTF.

This clonotype was observed a few times. CDR3 bases: TGTGCCAGCAGCCGCAGCGGGGGCTCCTACAATGAGCAGTTCTTC. It codes for CASSRSGGSYNEQFF. The rearrangement links TRBV7-9 to TRBJ2-1; TRBD2 matches at 8 bases. Germline CDR1 reads SEHNR; CDR2 reads FQNEAQ (reference sequence). With 5 bases clipped from V and 0 bases from J, the junction kept 3 bases outside the gene matches. The CDR3 is 15 amino acids.

The chain employs TRBV29-1 and TRBJ2-7; D unclear. Germline CDR1 reads SQVTM; CDR2 reads ANQGSEA. Trimming removed 4 bases from V and 5 bases from J, with 6 bases in between. The CDR3 is 10 amino acids. CDR3 amino acids: CSVGHNEQYF. CDR3 DNA: TGCAGCGTTGGGCACAACGAGCAGTACTTC.

To note about this clonotype: A much larger clone lies one base from this, so it may be a read error. The chain is built from TRBV15 and TRBJ1-1, with a weak D call TRBD1 (6 bases). Germline V gene data show CDR1 as LNHNV and CDR2 as YYDKDF (reference sequence). The CDR3 has 14 residues. This CDR3 is CVTSLQGMNTEAFF. Written as DNA, the CDR3 is TGTGTCACCAGCTTGCAGGGGATGAACACTGAAGCTTTCTTT.

This chain links TRBV5-4 with TRBJ1-1, with D hard to call. CDR1 is SGHNT, CDR2 YYREEE, per germline (reference sequence). V lost 2 bases and J 0 bases, leaving 5 bases between the germline ends. This CDR3 is built from 13 residues. The CDR3 DNA reads TGTGCCAGCAGCTTAGGTTTGAACACTGAAGCTTTCTTT. This codes for CASSLGLNTEAFF.

A few counts support this clonotype. The chain employs TRBV15 and TRBJ2-1; TRBD1 or TRBD2 may be the D gene (6 bases each). Trimming left V 5 bases short and J 9 bases short, with 26 bases between. The germline gives CDR1 LNHNV, CDR2 YYDKDF (reference sequence). This CDR3 is built from 17 residues. CDR3 DNA: TGTGCCACCAGCGATTTTGGCAGTAGGGGGGCCTACGCTGAGCAGTTCTTC. This encodes CATSDFGSRGAYAEQFF.

This clonotype has only one observation. The CDR3 nucleotides read TGTGCCATCAGTGAGTCATTGGGACAGGGGTCAATCTACGAGCAGTACTTC. Its translation: CAISESLGQGSIYEQYF. The V and J genes are TRBV10-3 and TRBJ2-7; TRBD1 matches 10 bases. Trimming removed 0 bases from V and 3 bases from J; junction bases left unmatched: 8. CDR1 is ENHRY, CDR2 SYGVKD, per germline. This CDR3 has 17 residues.

The CDR3 is CSARALTSGTTDTQYF. In nucleotides, the CDR3 is TGCAGTGCTAGGGCCCTGACTAGCGGCACCACAGATACGCAGTATTTT. The rearrangement joins TRBV20-1 to TRBJ2-3; 9 nucleotides agree with TRBD2. V dropped 3 bases and J dropped 2; count of bases not matched to a gene: 9. The germline V gene has CDR1 DFQATT and CDR2 SNEGSKA (reference sequence). The CDR3 loop spans 16 amino acids.

The chain couples TRBV6-5 to TRBJ1-5; 8 nucleotides align to TRBD1. The germline CDR1 and CDR2 sequences are MNHEY and SVGAGI. Trimming removed 6 bases from V and 2 bases from J; junction bases left unmatched: 6. This CDR3 is 15 amino acids long. CDR3: CASSPDRGGNQPQHF. CDR3 coding DNA: TGTGCCAGCAGCCCCGACAGGGGTGGCAATCAGCCCCAGCATTTT.

The table lists this clonotype with a few counts. The CDR3 nucleotides read TGTGCCAGCAGCCAAGGGGGGGGGGTAGATACGCAGTATTTT. This gives the protein CASSQGGGVDTQYF. This sequence joins TRBV4-2 and TRBJ2-3, with TRBD2 matching over 7 bases. V dropped 1 base and J dropped 5; count of bases not matched to a gene: 3. The CDR3 is 14 amino acids. Germline lookup yields CDR1 LGHNA and CDR2 YNFKEQ.

This clonotype was recorded many times. In nucleotides, the CDR3 is TGTGCCAGCAGTTACCCCCTTGGGAGCGGGGGGTCGGAGTCCTACGAGCAGTACTTC. Residues: CASSYPLGSGGSESYEQYF. The genes are TRBV6-2 or TRBV6-3 and TRBJ2-7, with TRBD2 identical over 9 bases. The CDR3 has 19 residues. The V segment lost 2 bases and the J segment 1 base; nucleotides outside the gene matches: 15. CDR1 is MNHEY, CDR2 SVGEGT, per germline.

This clonotype was picked up many times. CDR3 bases: TGTGCCAGCAGTTTAGGGGGTGGGGTAGTGAACACTGAAGCTTTCTTT. Translated, it gives CASSLGGGVVNTEAFF. V usage is TRBV27 and J usage is TRBJ1-1, with a tentative D call TRBD1 (5 bases). V was pared by 2 bases and J by 0 bases, with 13 bases between. Germline V lookup: CDR1 MNHEY, CDR2 SMNVEV (reference sequence). The CDR3 loop spans 16 amino acids.

The chain links TRBV7-2 to TRBJ1-3, with unresolved D. CDR3 size: 14 residues. Germline assignment: CDR1 SGHTA and CDR2 FQGNSA. The germline V and J ends were trimmed by 2 bases and 2 bases, with 7 bases remaining between them. The CDR3: CASSLWETGNTIYF. CDR3 in DNA: TGTGCCAGCAGCTTATGGGAAACTGGAAACACCATATATTTT. Based on the CDR3 plus reference TRBV7-2 and TRBJ1-3, the full variable domain is GAGVSQSPSNKVTEKGKDVELRCDPISGHTALYWYRQSLGQGLEFLIYFQGNSAPDKSGLPSDRFSAERTGGSVSTLTIQRTQQEDSAVYLCASSLWETGNTIYFGEGSWLTVV.

CDR3 nucleotides: TGTGCCAGCACCCCCGTGCTGGAAAACACCATATATTTT. It specifies CASTPVLENTIYF. The genes are TRBV7-9 and TRBJ1-3; no definite D call. The V end lost 7 bases, the J end lost 6 bases, and 13 bases lay between the germline ends. This CDR3 contains 13 residues. CDR1 and CDR2 (germline): SEHNR, FQNEAQ (reference sequence). The whole variable domain, remainder taken from reference TRBV7-9 and TRBJ1-3, is DTGVSQNPRHKITKRGQNVTFRCDPISEHNRLYWYRQTLGQGPEFLTYFQNEAQLEKSRLLSDRFSAERPKGSFSTLEIQRTEQGDSAMYLCASTPVLENTIYFGEGSWLTVV.

The chain joins TRBV7-8 to TRBJ2-1; no definite D call. Trimming shortened V by 0 bases and J by 7 bases, and 7 bases separated the two germline ends. This CDR3 is built from 13 residues. Germline CDR1 and CDR2: SGHVS and FQNEAQ. The CDR3 is CASSLALANEQFF. The CDR3, as DNA: TGTGCCAGCAGCTTAGCGCTGGCGAATGAGCAGTTCTTC.

This clonotype was observed a single time. The chain joins TRBV20-1 to TRBJ2-5, with unresolved D. Trimming removed 2 bases from V and 2 bases from J, with 6 bases in between. This CDR3 has 12 amino acids. CDR1 is DFQATT and CDR2 is SNEGSKA in the germline V gene (reference sequence). CDR3 in amino acids: CSARFQQETQYF. The DNA of the CDR3 is TGCAGTGCTAGATTCCAGCAAGAGACCCAGTACTTC.

The chain joins TRBV2 to TRBJ2-5; the D gene is possibly TRBD2 (6 bases). With 5 bases removed from V and 5 bases from J, the gap between germline ends came to 15 bases. The CDR3 has 14 residues. Germline CDR1 SNHLY, CDR2 FYNNEI. As DNA, the CDR3 is TGTGCCAGCAGTCCAAGCAGGAGGGGCGAGACCCAGTACTTC. Translating it yields CASSPSRRGETQYF.

The chain combines TRBV7-2 with TRBJ2-5; D gene ambiguous. Germline V gives CDR1 SGHTA, CDR2 FQGNSA. This CDR3 has 14 amino acids. Trimming cost V 5 bases and J 0 bases, with 10 bases left between them. DNA of the CDR3: TGTGCCAGCAGCCCGACTTCCGACCAAGAGACCCAGTACTTC. Amino acid sequence: CASSPTSDQETQYF.

This clonotype was seen many times. This chain links TRBV6-1 with TRBJ1-6; possibly TRBD1 for D (5 bases). The length of the CDR3 is 13 residues. Per the germline V gene, CDR1 is MNHNS and CDR2 is SASEGT. V was pared by 1 base and J by 7 bases, with 5 bases between. The CDR3 nucleotides read TGTGCCAGCAGTGAAGGGGGGAATTCACCCCTCCACTTT. It encodes CASSEGGNSPLHF.

This clonotype has just a few counts. V is TRBV11-2 and J is TRBJ2-3; D unclear. The CDR3 has 16 amino acids. The germline CDR1 and CDR2 sequences are SGHAT and FQNNGV. V was trimmed by 1 base and J by 0 bases, leaving 11 bases between them. The CDR3 bases are TGTGCCAGCAGCTTAGGGGCACACACGAGCACAGATACGCAGTATTTT. Its translation is CASSLGAHTSTDTQYF.

This clonotype was counted at least ten times. The rearrangement links TRBV6-6 to TRBJ1-6, with 8 bases aligning to TRBD1. This CDR3 has 16 residues. Germline assignment: CDR1 MNHNY and CDR2 SVGAGI (reference sequence). V was clipped by 5 bases and J by 5 bases; unmatched bases: 8. The CDR3 bases are TGTGCCAGCAGTCCAGGACAGGGTCTCAATAATTCACCCCTCCACTTT. The encoded protein is CASSPGQGLNNSPLHF.

This clonotype was counted ten times or more. The chain employs TRBV7-2 and TRBJ1-1; D uncertain. The germline gives CDR1 SGHTA, CDR2 FQGNSA. The V end was cut by 0 bases, the J end by 2 bases, with 10 bases between. The CDR3 is 15 amino acids. CDR3 in DNA: TGTGCCAGCAGCTTAGCCCATACAGAAAACACTGAAGCTTTCTTT. This encodes CASSLAHTENTEAFF.